This T cell receptor beta chain derives from a study of blood T cells in healthy people across ages. Study as a whole: Researchers report that template switching captured about one barcoded beta molecule per two T cells.

It was with a sample-barcoded 5' primer and a J-beta primer mix that a second PCR of roughly 6 to 12 cycles was run. Tagging of each cDNA molecule was performed by a template-switch adaptor with 12 random nucleotides. TCRdb recomputed calls from the 5' RACE reads with MiXCR, one row per CDR3 protein. The sample yields fewer than 950,000 distinct CDR3 sequences, around 36% seen once. Broader study findings: Any conclusive comparison of naive versus antigen-experienced cells was prevented by using unsorted PBMCs.

The CDR3 spans 15 residues. Germline CDR1 reads SEHNR; CDR2 reads FQNEAQ (reference sequence). The V and J ends lost 5 bases and 4 bases respectively, with 18 bases between them. This clonotype was detected a few times. Its target is unknown. Each sample yielded at least 5.5 micrograms of PBMC total RNA. This TCR derives from a young man in good health. Sequencing was done on a sample of blood. The chain has TRBV7-9 and TRBJ2-7, with no clear D. In DNA, the CDR3 is TGTGCCAGCAGCCACCCCGCAGGTAACGGATACGAGCAGTACTTC. This gives the protein CASSHPAGNGYEQYF.